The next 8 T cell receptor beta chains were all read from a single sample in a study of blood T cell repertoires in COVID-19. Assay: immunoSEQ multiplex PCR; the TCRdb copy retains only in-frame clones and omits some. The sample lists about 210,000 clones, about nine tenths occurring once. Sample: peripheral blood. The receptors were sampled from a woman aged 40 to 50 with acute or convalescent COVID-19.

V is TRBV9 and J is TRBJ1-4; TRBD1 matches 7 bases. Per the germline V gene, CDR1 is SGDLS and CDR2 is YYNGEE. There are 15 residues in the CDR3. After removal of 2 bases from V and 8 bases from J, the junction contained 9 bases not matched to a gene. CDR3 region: CASSVAGTELEKLFF. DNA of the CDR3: TGTGCCAGCAGCGTTGCCGGGACAGAGTTGGAAAAACTGTTTTTT.

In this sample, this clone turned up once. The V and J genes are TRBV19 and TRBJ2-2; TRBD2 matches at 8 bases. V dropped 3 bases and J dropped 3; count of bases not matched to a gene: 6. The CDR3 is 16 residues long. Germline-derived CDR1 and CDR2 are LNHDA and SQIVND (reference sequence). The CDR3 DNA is TGTGCCAGTAGTATTCCCGGGGGGGGCGACACCGGGGAGCTGTTTTTT. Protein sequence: CASSIPGGGDTGELFF.

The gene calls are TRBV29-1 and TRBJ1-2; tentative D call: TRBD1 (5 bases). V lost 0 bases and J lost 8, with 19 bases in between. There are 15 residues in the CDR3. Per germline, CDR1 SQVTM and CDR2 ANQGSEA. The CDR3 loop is CSVEDQGYGGMGYTF. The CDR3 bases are TGCAGCGTTGAAGATCAGGGCTACGGGGGAATGGGCTACACCTTC.

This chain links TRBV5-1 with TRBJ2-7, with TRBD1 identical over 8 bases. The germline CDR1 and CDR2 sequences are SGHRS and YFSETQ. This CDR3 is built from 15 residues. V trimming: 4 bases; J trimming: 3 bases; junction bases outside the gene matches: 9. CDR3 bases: TGCGCCAGCAGCCAAGGGACAGGAGTAAACTACGAGCAGTACGTC. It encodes CASSQGTGVNYEQYV.

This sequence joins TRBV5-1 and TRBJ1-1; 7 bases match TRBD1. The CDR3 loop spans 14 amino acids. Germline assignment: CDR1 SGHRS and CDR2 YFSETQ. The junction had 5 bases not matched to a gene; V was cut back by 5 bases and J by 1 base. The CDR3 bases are TGCGCCAGCAGTAGAAACAGGGGGAACACTGAAGCTTTCTTT. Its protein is CASSRNRGNTEAFF.

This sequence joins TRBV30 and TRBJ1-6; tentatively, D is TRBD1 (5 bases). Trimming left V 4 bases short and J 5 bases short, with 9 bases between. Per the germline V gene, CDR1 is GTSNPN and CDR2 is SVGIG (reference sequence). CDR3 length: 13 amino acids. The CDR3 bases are TGTGCCTGGAACGGACAAAATAATTCACCCCTCCACTTT. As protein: CAWNGQNNSPLHF.

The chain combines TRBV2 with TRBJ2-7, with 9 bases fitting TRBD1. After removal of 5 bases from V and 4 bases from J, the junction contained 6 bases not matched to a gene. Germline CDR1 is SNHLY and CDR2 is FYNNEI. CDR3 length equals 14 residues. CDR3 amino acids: CASSIDRGEYEQYV. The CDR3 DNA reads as TGTGCCAGCAGTATTGACAGGGGGGAATACGAGCAGTACGTC.

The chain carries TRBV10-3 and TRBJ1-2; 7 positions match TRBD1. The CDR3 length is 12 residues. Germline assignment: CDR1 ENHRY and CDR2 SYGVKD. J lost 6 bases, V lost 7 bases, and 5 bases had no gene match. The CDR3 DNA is TGTGCCATCACTTTTGACAGGGATGGCTACACCTTC. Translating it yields CAITFDRDGYTF.